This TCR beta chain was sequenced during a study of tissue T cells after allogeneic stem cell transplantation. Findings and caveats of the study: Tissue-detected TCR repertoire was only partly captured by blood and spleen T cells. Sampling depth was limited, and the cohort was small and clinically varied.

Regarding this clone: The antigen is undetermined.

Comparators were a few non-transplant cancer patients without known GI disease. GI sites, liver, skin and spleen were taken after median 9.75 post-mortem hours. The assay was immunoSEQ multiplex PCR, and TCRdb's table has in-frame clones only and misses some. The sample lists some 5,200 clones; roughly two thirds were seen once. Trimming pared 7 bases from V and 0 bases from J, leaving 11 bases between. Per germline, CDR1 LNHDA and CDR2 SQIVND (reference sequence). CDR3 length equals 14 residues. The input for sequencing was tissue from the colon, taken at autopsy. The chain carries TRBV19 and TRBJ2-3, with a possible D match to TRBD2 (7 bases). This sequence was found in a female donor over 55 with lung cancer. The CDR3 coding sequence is TGTGCCAGTACCCGGGGGGCCAGCACAGATACGCAGTATTTT. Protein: CASTRGASTDTQYF.